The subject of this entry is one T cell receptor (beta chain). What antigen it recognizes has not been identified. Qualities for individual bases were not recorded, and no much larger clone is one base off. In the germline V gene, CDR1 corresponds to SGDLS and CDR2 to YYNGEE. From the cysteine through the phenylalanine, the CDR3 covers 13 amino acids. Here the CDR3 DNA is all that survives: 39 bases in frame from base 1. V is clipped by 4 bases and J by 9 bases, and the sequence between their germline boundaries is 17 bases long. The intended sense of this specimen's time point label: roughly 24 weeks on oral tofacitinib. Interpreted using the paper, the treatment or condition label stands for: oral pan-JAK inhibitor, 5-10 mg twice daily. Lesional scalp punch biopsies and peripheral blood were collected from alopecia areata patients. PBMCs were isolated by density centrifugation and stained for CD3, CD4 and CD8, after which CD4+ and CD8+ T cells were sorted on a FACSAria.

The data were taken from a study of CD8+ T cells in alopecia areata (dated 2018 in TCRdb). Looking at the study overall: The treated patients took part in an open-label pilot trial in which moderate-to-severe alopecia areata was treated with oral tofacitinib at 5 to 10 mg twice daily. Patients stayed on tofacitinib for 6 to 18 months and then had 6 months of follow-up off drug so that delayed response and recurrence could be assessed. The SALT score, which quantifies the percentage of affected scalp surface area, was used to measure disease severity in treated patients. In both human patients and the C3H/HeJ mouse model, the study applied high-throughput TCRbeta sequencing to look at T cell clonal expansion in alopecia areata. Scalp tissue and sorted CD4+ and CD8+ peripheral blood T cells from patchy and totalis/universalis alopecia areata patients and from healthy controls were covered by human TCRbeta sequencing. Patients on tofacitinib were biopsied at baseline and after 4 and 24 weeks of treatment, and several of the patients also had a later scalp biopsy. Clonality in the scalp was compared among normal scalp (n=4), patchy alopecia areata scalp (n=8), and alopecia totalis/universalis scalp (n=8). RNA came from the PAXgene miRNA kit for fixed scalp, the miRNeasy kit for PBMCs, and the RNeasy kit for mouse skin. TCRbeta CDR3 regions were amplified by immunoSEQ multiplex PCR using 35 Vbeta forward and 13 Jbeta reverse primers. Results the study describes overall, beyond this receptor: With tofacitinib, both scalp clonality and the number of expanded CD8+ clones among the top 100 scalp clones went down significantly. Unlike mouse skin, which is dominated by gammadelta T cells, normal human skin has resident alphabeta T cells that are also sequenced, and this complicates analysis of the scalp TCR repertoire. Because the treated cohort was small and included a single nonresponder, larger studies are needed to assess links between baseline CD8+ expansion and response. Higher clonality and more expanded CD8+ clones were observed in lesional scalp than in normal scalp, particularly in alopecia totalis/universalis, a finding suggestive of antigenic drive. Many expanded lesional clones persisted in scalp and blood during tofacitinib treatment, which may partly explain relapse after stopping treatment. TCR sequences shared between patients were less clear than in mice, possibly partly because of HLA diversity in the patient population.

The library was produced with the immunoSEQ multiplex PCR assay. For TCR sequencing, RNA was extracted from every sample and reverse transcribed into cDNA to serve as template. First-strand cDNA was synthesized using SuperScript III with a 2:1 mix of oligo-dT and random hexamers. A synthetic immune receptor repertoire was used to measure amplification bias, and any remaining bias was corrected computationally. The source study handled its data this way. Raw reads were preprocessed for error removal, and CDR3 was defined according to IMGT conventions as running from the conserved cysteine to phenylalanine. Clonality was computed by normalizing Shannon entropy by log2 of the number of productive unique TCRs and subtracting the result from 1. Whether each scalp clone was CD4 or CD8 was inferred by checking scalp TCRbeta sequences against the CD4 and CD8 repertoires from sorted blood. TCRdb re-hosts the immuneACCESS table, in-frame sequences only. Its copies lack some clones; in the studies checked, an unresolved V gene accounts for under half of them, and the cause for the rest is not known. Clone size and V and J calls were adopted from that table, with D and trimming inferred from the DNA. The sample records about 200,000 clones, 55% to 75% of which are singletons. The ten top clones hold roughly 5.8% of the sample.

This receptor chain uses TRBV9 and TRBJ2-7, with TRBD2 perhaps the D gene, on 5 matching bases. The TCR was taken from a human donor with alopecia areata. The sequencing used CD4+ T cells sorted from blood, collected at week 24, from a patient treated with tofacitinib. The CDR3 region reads CASSSRLLAVQYF. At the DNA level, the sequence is TGTGCCAGCAGCTCCCGGCTGCTAGCCGTGCAGTACTTC.